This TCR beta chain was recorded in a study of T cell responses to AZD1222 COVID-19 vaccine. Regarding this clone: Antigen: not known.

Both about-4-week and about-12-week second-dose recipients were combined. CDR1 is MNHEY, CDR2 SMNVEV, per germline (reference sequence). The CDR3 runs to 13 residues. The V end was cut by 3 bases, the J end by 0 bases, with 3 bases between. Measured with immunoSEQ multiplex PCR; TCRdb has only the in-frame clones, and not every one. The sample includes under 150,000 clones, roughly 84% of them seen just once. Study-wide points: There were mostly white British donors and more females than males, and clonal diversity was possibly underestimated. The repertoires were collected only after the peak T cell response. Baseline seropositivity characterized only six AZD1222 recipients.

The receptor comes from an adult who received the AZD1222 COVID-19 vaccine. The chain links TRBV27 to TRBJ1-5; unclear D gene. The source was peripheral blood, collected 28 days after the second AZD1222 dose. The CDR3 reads CASSFSSNQPQHF. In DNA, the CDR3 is TGTGCCAGCAGTTTTTCTAGCAATCAGCCCCAGCATTTT.